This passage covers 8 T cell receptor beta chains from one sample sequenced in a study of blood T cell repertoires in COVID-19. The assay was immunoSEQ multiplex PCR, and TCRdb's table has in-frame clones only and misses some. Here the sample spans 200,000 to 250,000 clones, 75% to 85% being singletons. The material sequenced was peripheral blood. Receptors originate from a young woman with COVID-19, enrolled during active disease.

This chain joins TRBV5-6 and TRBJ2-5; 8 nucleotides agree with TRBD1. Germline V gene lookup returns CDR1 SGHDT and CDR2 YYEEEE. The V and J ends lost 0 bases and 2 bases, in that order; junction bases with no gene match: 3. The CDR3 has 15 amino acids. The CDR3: CASSLGTGIQETQYF. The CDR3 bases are TGTGCCAGCAGCTTGGGGACAGGGATACAAGAGACCCAGTACTTC. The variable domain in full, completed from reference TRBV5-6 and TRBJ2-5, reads DAGVTQSPTHLIKTRGQQVTLRCSPKSGHDTVSWYQQALGQGPQFIFQYYEEEERQRGNFPDRFSGHQFPNYSSELNVNALLLGDSALYLCASSLGTGIQETQYFGPGTRLLVL.

CDR3 residues: CASSPQGGGGPDTQYF. The DNA for the CDR3 is TGTGCCAGCAGCCCGCAAGGAGGCGGGGGTCCAGATACGCAGTATTTT. The V call is TRBV7-3, the J call TRBJ2-3; 7 nucleotides align to TRBD2. V shed 5 bases and J 4 bases; nucleotides not matched to a gene: 12. The CDR3 is 16 amino acids. Germline CDR1 SGHTA, CDR2 FQGTGA.

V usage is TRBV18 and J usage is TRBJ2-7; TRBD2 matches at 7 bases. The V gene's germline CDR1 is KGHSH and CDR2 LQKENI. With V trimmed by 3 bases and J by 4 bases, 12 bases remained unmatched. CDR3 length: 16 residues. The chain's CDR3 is CASSPGNSGAGYEQYF. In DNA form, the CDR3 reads TGTGCCAGCTCACCCGGAAACAGCGGGGCGGGGTACGAGCAGTACTTC.

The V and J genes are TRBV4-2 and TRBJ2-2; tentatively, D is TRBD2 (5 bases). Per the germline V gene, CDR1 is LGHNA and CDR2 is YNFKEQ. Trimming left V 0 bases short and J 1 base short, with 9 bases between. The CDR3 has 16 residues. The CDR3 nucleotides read TGTGCCAGCAGCCAAGATGTACGGGAGAACACCGGGGAGCTGTTTTTT. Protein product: CASSQDVRENTGELFF.

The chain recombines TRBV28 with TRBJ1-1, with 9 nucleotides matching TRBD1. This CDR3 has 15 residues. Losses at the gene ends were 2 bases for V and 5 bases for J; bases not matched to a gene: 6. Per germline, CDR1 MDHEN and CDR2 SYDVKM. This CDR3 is CASSLQTGGETEAFF. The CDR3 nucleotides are TGTGCCAGCAGTTTACAGACAGGGGGGGAGACTGAAGCTTTCTTT. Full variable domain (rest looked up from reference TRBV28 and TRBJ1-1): DVKVTQSSRYLVKRTGEKVFLECVQDMDHENMFWYRQDPGLGLRLIYFSYDVKMKEKGDIPEGYSVSREKKERFSLILESASTNQTSMYLCASSLQTGGETEAFFGQGTRLTVV.

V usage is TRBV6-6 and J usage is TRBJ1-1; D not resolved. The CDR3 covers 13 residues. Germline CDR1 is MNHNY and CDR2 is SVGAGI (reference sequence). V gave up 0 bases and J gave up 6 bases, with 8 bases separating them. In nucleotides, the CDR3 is TGTGCCAGCAGTTACTCGACAAGCCCTGAAGCTTTCTTT. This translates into CASSYSTSPEAFF.

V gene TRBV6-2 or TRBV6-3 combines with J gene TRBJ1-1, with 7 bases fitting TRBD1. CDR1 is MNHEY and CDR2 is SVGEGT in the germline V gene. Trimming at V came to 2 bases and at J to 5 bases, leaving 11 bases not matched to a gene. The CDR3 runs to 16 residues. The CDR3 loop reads CASSYGDFDRVTEAFF. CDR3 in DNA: TGTGCCAGCAGTTACGGGGATTTCGACAGGGTGACTGAAGCTTTCTTT.

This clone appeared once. The CDR3 is CAAQGRSYEQYF. The CDR3 region has the DNA TGTGCCGCTCAGGGAAGGTCCTACGAGCAGTACTTC. The rearrangement joins TRBV2 to TRBJ2-7, with D possibly matching TRBD1 (5 bases). There are 12 residues in the CDR3. Germline loops: CDR1 SNHLY, CDR2 FYNNEI. The ends were cut back, 11 bases at V and 1 base at J, with 12 bases in the middle.